The clone carrying this TCR beta chain was seen just once. Its antigen is unidentified. The sample is drawn from a study of CD8+ T cells in alopecia areata. Study summary: The SALT score measured affected scalp surface percentage in treated patients.

Germline loops: CDR1 GTSNPN, CDR2 SVGIG (reference sequence). V gave up 5 bases and J gave up 8 bases, with 7 bases separating them. This CDR3 spans 11 amino acids. Treatment defined: oral pan-JAK inhibitor, 5-10 mg twice daily. As the sequencing template, cDNA was produced by extracting RNA and reverse transcribing it. Sequenced by immunoSEQ multiplex PCR; TCRdb stores in-frame clones only, minus some. This sample carries 160,000 or so clones, 65% of them seen once, and the ten largest clones take around 0.9%. Findings of the study overall: How baseline CD8+ expansion relates to response remains uncertain (there was one nonresponder).

The specimen comprised CD4+ T cells sorted from blood, sampled at week 4, from a patient treated with tofacitinib. The chain carries TRBV30 and TRBJ1-6, with a tentative D call TRBD1 (5 bases). This clonotype was sampled from a human donor with alopecia areata. The CDR3, as DNA: TGTGCCTGGGACAGTGATTCACCCCTCCACTTT. It yields the protein CAWDSDSPLHF.